This TCR beta chain was sequenced during a study of blood T cell repertoires in COVID-19. Study summary: From the United States, Italy and Spain came samples of acute and convalescent COVID-19. PBMCs, B-cell-depleted T cells, or T cells provided the cDNA or gDNA that made up the material.

The repertoire was sequenced with immunoSEQ multiplex PCR; TCRdb's copy has only in-frame clones and lacks some. The data show over 200,000 clones, with roughly 84% seen just once and 15% to 20% held by the top ten. CDR3 length: 14 residues. Germline V gene lookup returns CDR1 SGHRS and CDR2 YFSETQ. V lost 0 bases, J lost 10 bases, and 8 bases stayed unmatched. This clone was counted once. This sequence joins TRBV5-1 and TRBJ2-7, with 9 bases fitting TRBD2. The sequencing sample was made of peripheral blood. The TCR was taken from a woman older than 75 with active or convalescent COVID-19. The CDR3 DNA follows: TGCGCCAGCAGCTTGGAAGCGGGAGGCTCCTCTCAGTACTTC. It yields the protein CASSLEAGGSSQYF.